This T cell receptor beta chain was documented in a study of cytomegalovirus exposure and HLA in healthy donors. Background on the study: Across some 400 genotyped donors, about 81% landed in the Caucasian-associated ancestry cluster. Study-wide results and limits: CMV serostatus was the sole immune exposure information available.

Use of 60 Vbeta and 13 Jbeta primers characterized the PCR. Generated by immunoSEQ multiplex PCR, the TCRdb table keeps only in-frame clones and is missing some. The data contain roughly 20,000 clones, around 80% of them singletons. This clone was counted once. What it binds is unknown. With 5 bases removed from V and 7 bases from J, the gap between germline ends came to 15 bases. Germline V gene sequence: CDR1 LGHNA, CDR2 YNFKEQ. The CDR3 extends over 14 amino acids. Sequencing input: PBMCs. This chain uses TRBV4-2 with TRBJ2-1, with D possibly TRBD2 on 6 matching bases. The origin of this receptor is a human donor in good health. The CDR3 reads CASSFRDWQNEQFF. In DNA, the CDR3 is TGTGCCAGCAGCTTCCGGGACTGGCAAAATGAGCAGTTCTTC.